The 32 T cell receptor beta chains below were found in one sample sequenced in a study of molecular identifiers for immune sequencing clone quantification. Each CDR3 protein is one row after TCRdb ran MiXCR on the PCR reads. This sample has just under 650,000 distinct CDR3 sequences, with roughly 21% found just once. The source material was naive CD8+ T cells from blood, with Jurkat cell RNA spiked in. Subset defined: FACS-sorted CD8+CD4-CCR7+CD45RA+ naive T cells. The receptor source for this set is a human donor in good health. Some libraries in this study had Jurkat cell RNA spiked in.

This clonotype was observed many times. V gene TRBV15 combines with J gene TRBJ1-5; perhaps TRBD1 as D (5 bases). The CDR3 sequence is 13 residues long. V was clipped by 8 bases and J by 5 bases, with 13 bases between them. Germline lookup yields CDR1 LNHNV and CDR2 YYDKDF (reference sequence). The CDR3 sequence: CATGATADQPQHF. The CDR3 bases are TGTGCCACCGGGGCGACAGCGGATCAGCCCCAGCATTTT. The full variable domain, its missing parts supplied by reference TRBV15 and TRBJ1-5, is DAMVIQNPRYQVTQFGKPVTLSCSQTLNHNVMYWYQQKSSQAPKLLFHYYDKDFNNEADTPDNFQSRRPNTSFCFLDIRSPGLGDTAMYLCATGATADQPQHFGDGTRLSIL.

This clonotype has ten or more counts. The J gene is TRBJ2-7, the V gene TRBV4-3; D is possibly TRBD1 (5 bases). The germline gives CDR1 LGHNA, CDR2 YSLEER. Deletions cut 0 bases from V and 9 bases from J, with 15 bases between. The CDR3 has 14 residues. The chain's CDR3 is CASSQDPRVDRQYF. Written as DNA, the CDR3 is TGCGCCAGCAGCCAAGATCCCAGGGTTGATCGGCAGTACTTC.

The table lists this clonotype with a count of one. A single base separates this from a much larger clone, so it may be a read error. The chain is built from TRBV7-9 and TRBJ2-3; 13 positions match TRBD2. The CDR3 has 18 residues. The germline V gene encodes CDR1 SEHNR and CDR2 FQNEAQ (reference sequence). The ends lost 1 base at V and 11 bases at J; junction bases unmatched: 15. CDR3 loop: CASSLVFHGTSGAFMQYF. The CDR3 DNA reads TGTGCCAGCAGCTTAGTCTTTCACGGGACTAGCGGGGCTTTTATGCAGTATTTT.

This clonotype appeared many times. This may come from a read error, since a much larger clone is one base off. The V gene is TRBV28, the J gene TRBJ2-3; D remains ambiguous. Trimming pared 6 bases from V and 6 bases from J, leaving 4 bases between. The germline CDR1 and CDR2 sequences are MDHEN and SYDVKM. The length of the CDR3 is 10 residues. The CDR3 here is CASRLDTQYF. CDR3 in DNA: TGTGCCAGCAGGTTGGATACGCAGTATTTT.

V usage is TRBV2 and J usage is TRBJ2-4, with D possibly being TRBD1 (6 bases). Germline CDR1 SNHLY, CDR2 FYNNEI. V was clipped by 4 bases and J by 7 bases, with 14 bases between them. This CDR3 contains 14 residues. The chain's CDR3 is CASSVGQGTNIQYF. CDR3 in DNA: TGTGCCAGCAGTGTAGGCCAGGGGACCAACATTCAGTACTTC.

The genes are TRBV7-3 and TRBJ2-3; 10 bases agree with TRBD2. V shed 2 bases, J shed 6 bases, and the junction held 2 bases outside the gene matches. The germline V gene encodes CDR1 SGHTA and CDR2 FQGTGA. This CDR3 is 14 amino acids long. The CDR3 spells CASSLLAGVDTQYF. The CDR3 region has the DNA TGTGCCAGCAGCTTACTAGCGGGGGTGGATACGCAGTATTTT.

Concerning this clonotype: Since no conserved phenylalanine or tryptophan closes the CDR3, a read error is the likely cause. The chain is built from TRBV30 and TRBJ1-1; weak D call: TRBD1 (5 bases). CDR3 length: 13 amino acids. V was shortened by 0 bases and J by 1 base, with 6 bases between the two germline ends. The germline V gene has CDR1 GTSNPN and CDR2 SVGIG (reference sequence). The CDR3 bases are TGTGCCTGGAGTGTTGGGGGGAACACTGAAGCTTTCTCT. Its protein product is CAWSVGGNTEAFS.

Comment on this clonotype: A much larger clone lies a single base off, so this may be a read error. The rearrangement joins TRBV12-3 or TRBV12-4 to TRBJ1-3, with a tentative D call TRBD1 (5 bases). This CDR3 contains 15 residues. CDR3 coding DNA: TGTGCCAGCAGTTTCGCGACAGCATCTGGAAGCACCATATATTTT. This sequence encodes CASSFATASGSTIYF.

This clonotype was seen repeatedly, ten times or more. The chain has TRBV4-3 and TRBJ1-1; no clear D. V was clipped by 0 bases and J by 5 bases, with 16 bases between them. CDR3 length: 16 residues. Per the germline V gene, CDR1 is LGHNA and CDR2 is YSLEER. This CDR3 is CASSQEGAEGRTEAFF. For the CDR3, the DNA is TGCGCCAGCAGCCAAGAGGGCGCGGAGGGTCGGACTGAAGCTTTCTTT.

This clonotype was seen a handful of times. The chain employs TRBV28 and TRBJ2-7; 8 positions match TRBD1. CDR1 and CDR2 from the germline V gene are MDHEN and SYDVKM. V shed 3 bases and J 5 bases; nucleotides not matched to a gene: 15. This CDR3 has 17 amino acids. CDR3 sequence: CASSLPTSRGRKNEQYF. CDR3 nucleotide sequence: TGTGCCAGCAGTTTGCCCACGTCCAGGGGGCGAAAGAACGAGCAGTACTTC.

Ten or more counts support this clonotype. The CDR3 DNA is TGCGCCAGCAGCCAAGTATTAGCGGGCACAGATACGCAGTATTTT. Translating it yields CASSQVLAGTDTQYF. The J gene is TRBJ2-3, the V gene TRBV4-1, with D possibly matching TRBD2 (6 bases). Germline V CDR1 and CDR2: MGHRA, YSYEKL. The CDR3 contains 15 residues. Trimming left V 1 base short and J 1 base short, with 9 bases between.

V and J are TRBV7-3 and TRBJ2-4; D not resolved. V was trimmed by 0 bases and J by 15 bases, leaving 15 bases between them. There are 13 residues in the CDR3. Germline CDR1 and CDR2: SGHTA and FQGTGA. The CDR3 DNA is TGTGCCAGCAGCTTAACTGGAGACCAAGTGCGGTACTTC. Amino acid sequence: CASSLTGDQVRYF. Filled out from reference TRBV7-3 and TRBJ2-4, the complete variable domain reads GAGVSQTPSNKVTEKGKYVELRCDPISGHTALYWYRQSLGQGPEFLIYFQGTGAADDSGLPNDRFFAVRPEGSVSTLKIQRTERGDSAVYLCASSLTGDQVRYFGAGTRLSVL.

Concerning this clonotype itself: This sequence may be a read error, since a much larger clone differs from it by one base. The chain has TRBV7-2 and TRBJ2-7; 7 nucleotides agree with TRBD1. The CDR3 is 15 residues long. Looked up from germline, CDR1 is SGHTA and CDR2 is FQGNSA. J was trimmed by 9 bases and V by 0 bases; bases with no gene match: 11. The chain's CDR3 is CASSLAWDSPAGQYF. In DNA, the CDR3 is TGTGCCAGCAGCTTAGCGTGGGACAGCCCGGCCGGGCAGTACTTC.

This clonotype was counted at least ten times. The rearrangement links TRBV30 to TRBJ2-5, with 9 positions matching TRBD1. The CDR3 runs to 15 residues. Germline CDR1 and CDR2: GTSNPN and SVGIG (reference sequence). The junction had 9 bases not matched to a gene; V was cut back by 2 bases and J by 5 bases. Here the CDR3 reads CAWSQEWTGVETQYF. The CDR3 coding sequence is TGTGCCTGGAGTCAAGAATGGACAGGGGTGGAGACCCAGTACTTC.

Notes on this clonotype: This clone may be a read error of a much larger clone one base away. The genes are TRBV7-3 and TRBJ2-7; D gene ambiguous. The germline gives CDR1 SGHTA, CDR2 FQGTGA. Trimming took 5 bases from V and 2 from J, leaving 13 bases between them. This CDR3 has 14 amino acids. The CDR3 protein is CASSPDGYTYEQYF. In DNA, the CDR3 is TGTGCCAGCAGCCCTGACGGATACACCTACGAGCAGTACTTC.

For this clonotype: An end of the junction does not agree with germline; a read error may underlie this. The chain links TRBV5-6 to TRBJ1-1; no reliable D call. The CDR3 covers 15 residues. Germline lookup yields CDR1 SGHDT and CDR2 YYEEEE. The CDR3, as DNA: TGTGCCAGCAGCCTACCCGCACGCCTGAACACTGTAGCTTTCTTT. Protein product: CASSLPARLNTVAFF.

The chain recombines TRBV6-2 or TRBV6-3 with TRBJ2-1; tentatively, D is TRBD2 (6 bases). CDR1 and CDR2 (germline): MNHEY, SVGEGT. This CDR3 has 14 amino acids. Trimming removed 0 bases from V and 7 bases from J, with 10 bases in between. CDR3 loop: CASSYSGRGNEQFF. The CDR3 DNA reads TGTGCCAGCAGTTACTCGGGGCGGGGTAATGAGCAGTTCTTC.

The V call is TRBV20-1, the J call TRBJ1-5, with no clear D. Between the trimmed V and J ends, which lost 2 bases and 4 bases, there was a span of 6 bases. Germline assignment: CDR1 DFQATT and CDR2 SNEGSKA (reference sequence). There are 12 residues in the CDR3. CDR3 coding DNA: TGCAGTGCTAGACAGTTTAATCAGCCCCAGCATTTT. This encodes CSARQFNQPQHF.

This clonotype has a count of ten or more. The chain recombines TRBV7-9 with TRBJ2-3; a weak D match, TRBD2 (6 bases). Trimming pared 0 bases from V and 0 bases from J, leaving 16 bases between. CDR3 length: 18 amino acids. Germline V gene sequence: CDR1 SEHNR, CDR2 FQNEAQ (reference sequence). CDR3 loop: CASSLATDYSTSTDTQYF. The CDR3 DNA sequence: TGTGCCAGCAGCTTAGCCACGGACTATTCGACTAGCACAGATACGCAGTATTTT.

This clonotype was recorded at least ten times. The chain couples TRBV12-3 or TRBV12-4 to TRBJ1-4, with TRBD1 identical over 8 bases. The CDR3 spans 14 residues. J was trimmed by 8 bases and V by 5 bases; bases with no gene match: 7. Written as DNA, the CDR3 is TGTGCCAGCAGTAGACAGGGGCCTAGGGAAAAACTGTTTTTT. This encodes CASSRQGPREKLFF.

Points on this clonotype: Since a much larger clone is just one base distant, this may be a read error. The chain carries TRBV6-1 and TRBJ2-6; perhaps TRBD1 as D (5 bases). In germline, CDR1 is MNHNS, CDR2 SASEGT. This CDR3 comprises 15 residues. The CDR3 DNA reads as TGTGCCAGCAGCGTCAGTAGCTCTGGGGCCAGCGTCCTGACTTTC. Translated, it gives CASSVSSSGASVLTF.

This clonotype has only a few counts. This clone may be a read error of a much larger clone one base away. The genes are TRBV6-2 or TRBV6-3 and TRBJ2-7, with D hard to call. The germline V and J ends were trimmed by 2 bases and 5 bases, with 4 bases remaining between them. The CDR3 contains 11 residues. Germline lookup yields CDR1 MNHEY and CDR2 SVGEGT. CDR3 sequence: CASSYPDEQYF. DNA of the CDR3: TGTGCCAGCAGTTACCCGGACGAGCAGTACTTC.

The V and J genes are TRBV27 and TRBJ1-2; no clear D. This CDR3 spans 14 amino acids. Trimming took 5 bases from V and 0 from J, leaving 10 bases between them. Germline V lookup: CDR1 MNHEY, CDR2 SMNVEV (reference sequence). The CDR3 here is CASSPDTSNYGYTF. DNA of the CDR3: TGTGCCAGCAGTCCTGACACGTCTAACTATGGCTACACCTTC.

Worth noting for this clonotype: In this CDR3 the conserved last residue, phenylalanine or tryptophan, is missing, so a read error is likely. V and J are TRBV4-1 and TRBJ2-3, with D possibly called TRBD1 or TRBD2 (5 bases each). The CDR3 consists of 15 residues. With 0 bases removed from V and 9 bases from J, the gap between germline ends came to 16 bases. The germline V gene encodes CDR1 MGHRA and CDR2 YSYEKL. For the CDR3, the DNA is TGCGCCAGCAGCCAAGAGCCCCGGGACCGTCAAACGCAGTATTTA. Its protein product is CASSQEPRDRQTQYL.

This clonotype was observed a single time. Just one base apart from a much larger clone, this may be a read error. This chain joins TRBV5-1 and TRBJ2-5; D possibly corresponds to TRBD2 (7 bases). CDR1 and CDR2 from the germline V gene are SGHRS and YFSETQ. The CDR3 totals 13 residues. CDR3 residues: CAGRGGIEETQYF. CDR3 in DNA: TGCGCCGGCAGGGGAGGGATTGAAGAGACCCAGTACTTC.

The chain links TRBV20-1 to TRBJ2-7; 8 nucleotides line up with TRBD2. V shed 4 bases, J shed 0 bases, and the junction held 2 bases outside the gene matches. The CDR3 sequence is 13 residues long. Germline CDR1 reads DFQATT; CDR2 reads SNEGSKA (reference sequence). This CDR3 reads CSAKSGGSYEQYF. The CDR3 DNA reads as TGCAGTGCTAAAAGCGGGGGCTCCTACGAGCAGTACTTC.

In this sample, this clonotype turned up a few times. The V gene is TRBV18, the J gene TRBJ2-7, with D possibly being TRBD1 (6 bases). V gave up 2 bases and J gave up 3 bases, with 20 bases separating them. Germline CDR1 KGHSH, CDR2 LQKENI. There are 17 residues in the CDR3. CDR3 DNA: TGTGCCAGCTCACCAAGGAGCCCAGGGGAGCCTTACTACGAGCAGTACTTC. The encoded protein is CASSPRSPGEPYYEQYF.

CDR3 sequence (DNA): TGTGCCAGCAGTTTAAGATGGGGGCAGACGGACACTGAAGCTTTCTTT. As protein: CASSLRWGQTDTEAFF. The rearrangement links TRBV28 to TRBJ1-1, with a tentative D call TRBD1 (6 bases). CDR1 and CDR2 (germline): MDHEN, SYDVKM. CDR3 length: 16 residues. Trimming cost V 2 bases and J 3 bases, with 16 bases left between them.

This clonotype has ten or more counts. The chain uses TRBV5-6 and TRBJ2-7, with a tentative D call TRBD1 (5 bases). The length of the CDR3 is 13 residues. Trimming left V 5 bases short and J 4 bases short, with 13 bases between. Germline CDR1 reads SGHDT; CDR2 reads YYEEEE. The CDR3 region has the DNA TGTGCCAGCAGTTTAAGGGGTTTGTACGAGCAGTACTTC. Translating gives CASSLRGLYEQYF.

Comment on this clonotype: This sequence may be a read error, since a much larger clone differs from it by one base. The chain employs TRBV27 and TRBJ1-1; 11 bases line up with TRBD1. This CDR3 spans 15 amino acids. The junction had 7 bases not matched to a gene; V was cut back by 6 bases and J by 4 bases. Germline V CDR1 and CDR2: MNHEY, SMNVEV (reference sequence). The DNA for the CDR3 is TGTGCCAGCAGAAAGCGGGACAGGGGGTTCACTGAAGCTTTCTTT. It is translated as CASRKRDRGFTEAFF.

Points on this clonotype: A read error may produce the germline difference seen at one junction end. The rearrangement links TRBV19 to TRBJ2-7; no clear D. The CDR3 extends over 13 amino acids. CDR1 is LNHDA and CDR2 is SQIVND in the germline V gene (reference sequence). CDR3 DNA sequence: TGTGCCAGTGGTATTGGAGTGCCCTACGAGCAGTACTTC. It is translated as CASGIGVPYEQYF.

This chain joins TRBV7-3 and TRBJ1-3, with D unresolved. This CDR3 has 16 residues. CDR1 and CDR2 (germline): SGHTA, FQGTGA. V lost 2 bases and J lost 5, with 16 bases in between. CDR3 sequence reads: CASSLREHGRRNTIYF. DNA for the CDR3: TGTGCCAGCAGCTTACGTGAACACGGCAGACGAAACACCATATATTTT.